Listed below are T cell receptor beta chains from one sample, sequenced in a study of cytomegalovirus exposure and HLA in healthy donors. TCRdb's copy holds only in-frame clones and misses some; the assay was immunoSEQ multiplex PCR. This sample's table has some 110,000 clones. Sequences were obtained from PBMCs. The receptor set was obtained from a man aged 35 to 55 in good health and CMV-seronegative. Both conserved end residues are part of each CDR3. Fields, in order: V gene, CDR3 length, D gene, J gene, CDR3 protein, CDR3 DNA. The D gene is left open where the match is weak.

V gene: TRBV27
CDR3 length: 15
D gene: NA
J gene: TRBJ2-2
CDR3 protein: CASKRQGWDTGELFF
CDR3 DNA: TGTGCCAGCAAGAGGCAGGGGTGGGACACCGGGGAGCTGTTTTTT

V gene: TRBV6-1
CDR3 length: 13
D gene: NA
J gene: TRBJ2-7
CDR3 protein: CASSDPGSYEQYF
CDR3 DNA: TGTGCCAGCAGTGACCCGGGGTCCTACGAGCAGTACTTC

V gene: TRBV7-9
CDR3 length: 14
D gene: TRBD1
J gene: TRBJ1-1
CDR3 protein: CASSLAGTGTEAFF
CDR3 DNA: TGTGCCAGCAGCTTAGCGGGGACAGGGACTGAAGCTTTCTTT

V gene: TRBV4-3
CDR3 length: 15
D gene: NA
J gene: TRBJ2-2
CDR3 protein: CASSQDIANTGELFF
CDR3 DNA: TGCGCCAGCAGCCAAGATATAGCGAACACCGGGGAGCTGTTTTTT

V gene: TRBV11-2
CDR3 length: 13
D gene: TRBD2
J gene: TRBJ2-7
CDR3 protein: CASSLGEGHEQYF
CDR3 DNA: TGTGCCAGCAGCTTAGGGGAGGGCCACGAGCAGTACTTC

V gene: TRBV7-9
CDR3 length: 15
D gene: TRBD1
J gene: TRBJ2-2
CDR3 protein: CASSRGQLNTGELFF
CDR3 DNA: TGTGCCAGCAGTAGGGGACAGTTGAACACCGGGGAGCTGTTTTTT

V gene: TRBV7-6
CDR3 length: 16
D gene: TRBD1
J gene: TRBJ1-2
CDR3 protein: CASSRGGQDGLYGYTF
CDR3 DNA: TGTGCCAGCAGCAGAGGGGGACAGGACGGACTCTATGGCTACACCTTC

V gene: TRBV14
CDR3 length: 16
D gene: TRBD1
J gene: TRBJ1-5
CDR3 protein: CASSQGTQGIEQPQHF
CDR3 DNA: TGTGCCAGCAGCCAAGGAACACAGGGGATTGAACAGCCCCAGCATTTT

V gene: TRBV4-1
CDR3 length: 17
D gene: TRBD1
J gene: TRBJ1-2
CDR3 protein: CASSRRSGTGINYGYTF
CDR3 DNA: TGCGCCAGCAGCAGGCGATCAGGGACAGGGATAAACTATGGCTACACCTTC

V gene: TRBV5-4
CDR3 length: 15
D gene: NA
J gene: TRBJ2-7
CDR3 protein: CASSWAAGDLYEQYF
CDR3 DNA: TGTGCCAGCAGTTGGGCAGCGGGCGATCTCTACGAGCAGTACTTC

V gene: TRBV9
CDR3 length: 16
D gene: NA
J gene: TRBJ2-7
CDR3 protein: CASSVDPEPSSYEQYF
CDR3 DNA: TGTGCCAGCAGCGTAGACCCGGAACCTAGCTCCTACGAGCAGTACTTC

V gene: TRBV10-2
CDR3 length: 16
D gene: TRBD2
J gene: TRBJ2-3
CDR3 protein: CASRLGTSGSTDTQYF
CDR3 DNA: TGCGCCAGCAGGCTAGGGACTAGCGGGTCCACAGATACGCAGTATTTT

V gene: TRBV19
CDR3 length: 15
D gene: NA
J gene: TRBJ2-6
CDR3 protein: CASSIVPSGANVLTF
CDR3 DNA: TGTGCCAGTAGTATAGTTCCGTCTGGGGCCAACGTCCTGACTTTC

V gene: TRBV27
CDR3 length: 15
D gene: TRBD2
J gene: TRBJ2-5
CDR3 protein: CASRHSGRAVETQYF
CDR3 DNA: TGTGCCAGCAGACATAGCGGGAGGGCCGTGGAGACCCAGTACTTC

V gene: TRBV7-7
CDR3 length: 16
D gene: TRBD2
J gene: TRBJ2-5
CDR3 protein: CASSLPEGSGRAGVDF
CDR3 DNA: TGTGCTAGCAGCTTACCCGAGGGTAGCGGGAGGGCCGGTGTGGACTTC

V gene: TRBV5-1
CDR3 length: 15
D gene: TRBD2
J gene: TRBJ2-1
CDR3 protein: CASSPVSGSPLGQFF
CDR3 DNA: TGCGCCAGCAGCCCAGTCAGCGGGAGCCCATTGGGGCAGTTCTTC

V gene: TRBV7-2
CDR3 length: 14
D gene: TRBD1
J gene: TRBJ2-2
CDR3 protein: CASSSTTQGRELFF
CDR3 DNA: TGTGCCAGCAGCTCCACGACACAGGGGAGGGAGCTGTTTTTT

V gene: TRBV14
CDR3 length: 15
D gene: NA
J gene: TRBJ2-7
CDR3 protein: CASSQDLDSSYEQYF
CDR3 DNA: TGTGCCAGCAGCCAAGATTTGGACAGTTCCTACGAGCAGTACTTC